The 23 T cell receptor beta chains in this list originate from one sample, sequenced in a study of T cell responses to AZD1222 COVID-19 vaccine. Only in-frame clones appear in the TCRdb table, and some are missing; sequencing was by immunoSEQ multiplex PCR. The data show more than 95,000 clones, around 89% seen once. The material was peripheral blood, obtained on day 0 of MenACWY control vaccination. The receptors originated from an adult in good health.

The chain is built from TRBV6-5 and TRBJ2-1; TRBD2 agrees at 12 bases. The germline CDR1 and CDR2 sequences are MNHEY and SVGAGI. This CDR3 region has 14 residues. Unmatched junction bases numbered 3, after V lost 7 bases and J lost 5 bases. The CDR3: CASTRLAGDNEQFF. The CDR3 region has the DNA TGTGCCAGCACCAGACTAGCGGGGGACAATGAGCAGTTCTTC.

The chain employs TRBV10-3 and TRBJ2-1; TRBD1 agrees at 7 bases. Looked up from germline, CDR1 is ENHRY and CDR2 is SYGVKD. J lost 2 bases, V lost 6 bases, and 7 bases had no gene match. This CDR3 is built from 15 residues. CDR3 protein: CAISPLQGTYNEQFF. DNA for the CDR3: TGTGCCATCAGCCCATTACAGGGGACCTACAATGAGCAGTTCTTC.

The chain uses TRBV21-1 and TRBJ2-3; the D segment call TRBD2 is taken from the table without a DNA check. TRBV21-1 counts as a pseudogene. The CDR3 is made up of 17 amino acids. CDR3 region: CASSNPPGAASTDTQYF. As DNA, the CDR3 is TGTGCCAGCAGCAATCCCCCCGGCGCGGCTAGCACAGATACGCAGTATTTT.

The chain carries TRBV5-1 and TRBJ2-5; D is unclear. The germline V gene has CDR1 SGHRS and CDR2 YFSETQ. Trimming cost V 2 bases and J 5 bases, with 19 bases left between them. The CDR3 spans 16 residues. The CDR3 loop is CASSLASIGVPETQYF. CDR3 DNA: TGCGCCAGCAGCTTAGCATCCATTGGGGTCCCGGAGACCCAGTACTTC.

The chain recombines TRBV4-2 with TRBJ1-6, with D maybe TRBD1 (6 bases). Germline values: CDR1 LGHNA, CDR2 YNFKEQ. CDR3 size: 15 residues. Deletions cut 1 base from V and 9 bases from J, with 13 bases between. CDR3 coding DNA: TGTGCCAGCAGCCAAGTCACCGGACAGAGTTCACCCCTCCACTTT. Translated: CASSQVTGQSSPLHF.

This chain joins TRBV27 and TRBJ2-3; D is uncertain. The V end lost 3 bases, the J end lost 9 bases, and 7 bases lay between the germline ends. The CDR3 covers 11 residues. Germline CDR1 MNHEY, CDR2 SMNVEV (reference sequence). The CDR3 region has the DNA TGTGCCAGCAGTTTCCACGGGACGCAGTATTTT. It specifies CASSFHGTQYF.

The chain joins TRBV5-1 to TRBJ2-1; D possibly corresponds to TRBD2 (5 bases). Looked up from germline, CDR1 is SGHRS and CDR2 is YFSETQ. The CDR3 totals 16 residues. V was shortened by 0 bases and J by 2 bases, with 12 bases between the two germline ends. The CDR3 spells CASSLGADFPYNEQFF. The CDR3 DNA sequence: TGCGCCAGCAGCTTGGGGGCGGACTTCCCCTACAATGAGCAGTTCTTC.

The sample holds a few counts of this clone. This chain links TRBV30 with TRBJ2-2; the D is unclear. Germline V lookup: CDR1 GTSNPN, CDR2 SVGIG (reference sequence). The V gene lost 5 bases and the J gene lost 2 bases, with 6 bases spanning the gap. CDR3 size: 12 residues. The CDR3 protein is CAWALNTGELFF. CDR3 in DNA: TGTGCCTGGGCTTTAAACACCGGGGAGCTGTTTTTT.

The CDR3 bases are TGTGCCTGGAGTGAGCGGAGGAACACTGAAGCTTTCTTT. This codes for CAWSERRNTEAFF. The rearrangement uses TRBV30 and TRBJ1-1; D is undetermined. CDR3 length: 13 residues. Trimming left V 1 base short and J 1 base short, with 7 bases between. Germline CDR1 and CDR2: GTSNPN and SVGIG (reference sequence).

This chain uses TRBV3-1 (or the pseudogene TRBV3-2) with TRBJ1-5, with D unclear. Deletions cut 0 bases from V and 7 bases from J, with 10 bases between. In germline, CDR1 is LGHDT, CDR2 YNNKEL (reference sequence). CDR3 size: 14 residues. The CDR3 is CASSQDSWAQPQHF. The CDR3 bases are TGTGCCAGCAGCCAAGACTCTTGGGCCCAGCCCCAGCATTTT.

Only a few counts were recorded for this clone. The genes are TRBV6-5 and TRBJ2-7, with 7 bases identical to TRBD1. CDR3 length: 14 residues. V trimming: 9 bases; J trimming: 4 bases; junction bases outside the gene matches: 12. Germline CDR1 reads MNHEY; CDR2 reads SVGAGI. The CDR3 DNA follows: TGTGCCAGTCAGAACCGGGACAGTATATACGAGCAGTACTTC. This sequence encodes CASQNRDSIYEQYF.

This clone was seen a few times. This sequence joins TRBV9 and TRBJ1-6, with D possibly being TRBD1 (5 bases). The CDR3 extends over 15 amino acids. Trimming cost V 0 bases and J 9 bases, with 13 bases left between them. Germline V gives CDR1 SGDLS, CDR2 YYNGEE. The CDR3 DNA sequence: TGTGCCAGCAGCGTAGCCGGTCCGCAGGGTTCACCCCTCCACTTT. It encodes CASSVAGPQGSPLHF.

The chain uses TRBV28 and TRBJ1-6; perhaps TRBD1 as D (6 bases). Germline CDR1 reads MDHEN; CDR2 reads SYDVKM. V was cut by 5 bases and J by 11 bases, with 19 bases left in between. CDR3 size: 15 residues. CDR3 nucleotide sequence: TGTGCCAGCAGTCCACCGCCGGGACAAGCTCCACCCCTCCACTTT. Translation: CASSPPPGQAPPLHF. Based on the CDR3 plus reference TRBV28 and TRBJ1-6, the full variable domain is DVKVTQSSRYLVKRTGEKVFLECVQDMDHENMFWYRQDPGLGLRLIYFSYDVKMKEKGDIPEGYSVSREKKERFSLILESASTNQTSMYLCASSPPPGQAPPLHFGNGTRLTVT.

In the case of this clone: The same CDR3 also results from other DNA sequences found in this sample. The genes are TRBV6-5 and TRBJ2-1; 7 positions agree with TRBD2. CDR1 and CDR2 (germline): MNHEY, SVGAGI. V was pared by 2 bases and J by 5 bases, with 3 bases of the junction left unmatched. The CDR3 has 14 residues. CDR3: CASSYGGTNNEQFF. CDR3 DNA: TGTGCCAGCAGTTACGGCGGGACTAACAATGAGCAGTTCTTC.

This chain joins TRBV5-4 and TRBJ2-1, with 12 bases identical to TRBD2. The CDR3 runs 17 residues. J gave up 6 bases and V 0 bases, and 7 bases lay outside the gene matches. CDR1 and CDR2 from the germline V gene are SGHNT and YYREEE (reference sequence). The chain's CDR3 is CASSLATSGSLSNEQFF. CDR3 DNA: TGTGCCAGCAGCTTGGCGACTAGCGGGAGCCTCTCCAATGAGCAGTTCTTC.

The J gene is TRBJ2-2, the V gene TRBV12-3 or TRBV12-4; no clear D gene. The ends were cut back, 1 base at V and 6 bases at J, with 3 bases in the middle. The CDR3 spans 12 residues. This CDR3 is CASSLGAGELFF. Written as DNA, the CDR3 is TGTGCCAGCAGTTTAGGAGCCGGGGAGCTGTTTTTT.

The rearrangement uses TRBV10-2 and TRBJ1-4, with D perhaps TRBD1 (6 bases). Germline CDR1 and CDR2: WSHSY and SAAADI. This CDR3 has 16 amino acids. Deletions cut 6 bases from V and 0 bases from J, with 14 bases between. The CDR3 region is CASSEGQPATNEKLFF. CDR3 DNA: TGCGCCAGCAGCGAAGGACAGCCAGCAACTAATGAAAAACTGTTTTTT.

CDR3 sequence: CAWTFSGNTIYF. The CDR3 nucleotides are TGTGCCTGGACTTTTTCTGGAAACACCATATATTTT. The chain joins TRBV30 to TRBJ1-3; the D is unclear. CDR1 and CDR2 (germline): GTSNPN, SVGIG (reference sequence). V was trimmed by 4 bases and J by 1 base, leaving 5 bases between them. The CDR3 is 12 residues long.

The rearrangement links TRBV7-2 to TRBJ1-2; D ambiguous. V was clipped by 5 bases and J by 1 base, with 8 bases between them. This CDR3 comprises 13 residues. The germline V gene encodes CDR1 SGHTA and CDR2 FQGNSA. The CDR3 DNA is TGTGCCAGCAGCGCCACAGTTAACTATGGCTACACCTTC. Residues: CASSATVNYGYTF.

This rearrangement joins TRBV7-7 to TRBJ2-5; D unresolved. Trimming cost V 1 base and J 4 bases, with 13 bases left between them. Germline V gene sequence: CDR1 SSHAT, CDR2 FNYEAQ (reference sequence). This CDR3 spans 15 amino acids. The CDR3 DNA is TGTGCCAGCAGCTTAGAGTCTAGTCGTAGAGAGACCCAGTACTTC. Translated: CASSLESSRRETQYF.

The chain carries TRBV5-6 and TRBJ1-5, with D possibly matching TRBD1 (5 bases). Germline V gene data show CDR1 as SGHDT and CDR2 as YYEEEE. The V and J ends lost 4 bases and 0 bases respectively, with 11 bases between them. The CDR3 is made up of 15 amino acids. CDR3 sequence (DNA): TGTGCCAGCAGCCCGGTGACAGTTAGCAATCAGCCCCAGCATTTT. The encoded protein is CASSPVTVSNQPQHF.

This chain uses TRBV18 with TRBJ2-1; D uncertain. Germline V gene data show CDR1 as KGHSH and CDR2 as LQKENI. The CDR3 is 16 amino acids. The V end was cut by 1 base, the J end by 0 bases, with 10 bases between. The CDR3 reads CASSPLTSSSYNEQFF. The CDR3 coding sequence is TGTGCCAGCTCACCACTGACCTCGTCCTCCTACAATGAGCAGTTCTTC.

The V gene is TRBV3-1 (or the pseudogene TRBV3-2), the J gene TRBJ2-1; a weak D match, TRBD1 (6 bases). V lost 0 bases and J 9 bases, leaving 9 bases between the germline ends. CDR3 length: 13 residues. CDR1 is LGHDT, CDR2 YNNKEL, per germline (reference sequence). The CDR3 region is CASSQERGSEQFF. The CDR3 bases are TGTGCCAGCAGCCAAGAAAGGGGGAGTGAGCAGTTCTTC.